A single sample is the source of the 27 T cell receptor beta chains below, sequenced in a study of vaccination and CD4 T cells after COVID-19. Sequenced with the Oncomine TCR Beta short-read assay was DNA taken from cultured CD4+ T cells. From the PCR reads, TCRdb called clonotypes with MiXCR, one entry per CDR3 protein. The sample lists about 9,900 distinct CDR3 sequences; 34% were seen once. This sample's treatment: approximately 9-day PBMC culture with coronavirus spike peptide pools or control peptides (ViraFEST assay). The collection of CD4+ T cells from the unexposed donor took place before the COVID-19 pandemic (2011-2018). No antigens are known for them. The specimen was CD4+ T cells from blood, cultured in vitro. These TCRs come from a human donor in good health.

The chain couples TRBV29-1 to TRBJ2-7; D unclear. The CDR3 extends over 13 amino acids. Germline CDR1 and CDR2: SQVTM and ANQGSEA. Trimming left V 4 bases short and J 0 bases short, with 10 bases between. Here the CDR3 DNA reads TGCAGCGTTGTCCTCGGAAACTCCTACGAGCAGTACTTC. Its protein is CSVVLGNSYEQYF.

V usage is TRBV15 and J usage is TRBJ2-1; 7 nucleotides match TRBD2. The CDR3 length is 13 residues. Germline lookup yields CDR1 LNHNV and CDR2 YYDKDF (reference sequence). Unmatched junction bases numbered 4, after V lost 6 bases and J lost 5 bases. The CDR3 loop is CATRWDYNNEQFF. DNA of the CDR3: TGTGCCACCAGATGGGACTACAACAATGAGCAGTTCTTC.

V and J are TRBV6-1 and TRBJ1-1, with D uncertain. The germline V gene has CDR1 MNHNS and CDR2 SASEGT. V lost 2 bases and J lost 3, with 7 bases in between. The CDR3 has 13 amino acids. In DNA form, the CDR3 reads TGTGCCAGCAGTGAATTTCGGGACACTGAAGCTTTCTTT. It is translated as CASSEFRDTEAFF.

The chain recombines TRBV11-2 with TRBJ1-5, with a weak D call TRBD1 (5 bases). Trimming removed 1 base from V and 5 bases from J, with 9 bases in between. Per the germline V gene, CDR1 is SGHAT and CDR2 is FQNNGV. CDR3 length equals 14 residues. CDR3 sequence reads: CASSLGTGDQPQHF. The CDR3 nucleotides read TGTGCCAGCAGCTTAGGGACGGGGGATCAGCCCCAGCATTTT.

The chain couples TRBV10-3 to TRBJ1-2, with TRBD1 matching over 12 bases. This CDR3 has 18 amino acids. Germline-derived CDR1 and CDR2 are ENHRY and SYGVKD. Trimming cost V 0 bases and J 5 bases; bases outside gene matches: 10. The CDR3 nucleotides read TGTGCCATCAGTGAGTCTCCCCCCGGGACAGGGGGCTTTTATGGCTACACCTTC. Its translation is CAISESPPGTGGFYGYTF.

This chain joins TRBV6-5 and TRBJ2-3; TRBD2 aligns across 7 bases. The V gene's germline CDR1 is MNHEY and CDR2 SVGAGI. This CDR3 is built from 17 residues. V lost 1 base, J lost 0 bases, and 7 bases stayed unmatched. The DNA of the CDR3 is TGTGCCAGCAGTTACTTAACCACTAGCGCTAGCACAGATACGCAGTATTTT. Protein sequence: CASSYLTTSASTDTQYF.

The J gene is TRBJ1-5, the V gene TRBV6-5; maybe TRBD1 (6 bases). V lost 1 base and J 4 bases, leaving 11 bases between the germline ends. The CDR3 covers 15 residues. The V gene's germline CDR1 is MNHEY and CDR2 SVGAGI. The CDR3 coding sequence is TGTGCCAGCAGTTACTTGGCAGGGGCGAATCAGCCCCAGCATTTT. Amino acids: CASSYLAGANQPQHF.

The V and J genes are TRBV7-2 and TRBJ2-3; 10 bases are a match to TRBD2. With 4 bases clipped from V and 0 bases from J, the junction kept 13 bases outside the gene matches. This CDR3 spans 19 amino acids. The germline V gene encodes CDR1 SGHTA and CDR2 FQGNSA. The CDR3 DNA follows: TGTGCCAGCAGCTGGAGGGCTTCGGGACTAGCGAAGAGCACAGATACGCAGTATTTT. Protein: CASSWRASGLAKSTDTQYF.

This chain joins TRBV19 and TRBJ2-7; 10 nucleotides line up with TRBD1. Per the germline V gene, CDR1 is LNHDA and CDR2 is SQIVND (reference sequence). The V segment lost 3 bases and the J segment 3 bases; nucleotides outside the gene matches: 5. This CDR3 is 15 amino acids long. The CDR3 is CASSIGRTGGYEQYF. The CDR3 bases are TGTGCCAGTAGTATCGGGAGGACAGGGGGCTACGAGCAGTACTTC. The full variable domain, completed using reference TRBV19 and TRBJ2-7, is DGGITQSPKYLFRKEGQNVTLSCEQNLNHDAMYWYRQDPGQGLRLIYYSQIVNDFQKGDIAEGYSVSREKKESFPLTVTSAQKNPTAFYLCASSIGRTGGYEQYFGPGTRLTVT.

The V call is TRBV27, the J call TRBJ1-1; D is possibly TRBD1 (5 bases). CDR1 MNHEY and CDR2 SMNVEV come from the germline V gene (reference sequence). V shed 5 bases and J shed 2 bases, with 12 bases lying between them. The CDR3 has 14 amino acids. The DNA for the CDR3 is TGTGCCAGCAGTCTCCAGACAGAAAACACTGAAGCTTTCTTT. Translating it yields CASSLQTENTEAFF.

The chain combines TRBV20-1 with TRBJ1-4, with D possibly matching TRBD1 (5 bases). Per the germline V gene, CDR1 is DFQATT and CDR2 is SNEGSKA (reference sequence). The CDR3 sequence is 15 residues long. The ends were cut back, 0 bases at V and 4 bases at J, with 12 bases in the middle. CDR3 nucleotide sequence: TGCAGTGCTAGAGATCCCGTCGGGGGTAATGAAAAACTGTTTTTT. Residues: CSARDPVGGNEKLFF.

This clonotype was detected only a few times. This chain links TRBV6-4 with TRBJ2-3; 8 bases line up with TRBD2. The CDR3 loop spans 15 amino acids. The germline gives CDR1 MRHNA, CDR2 SNTAGT. Trimming at V came to 3 bases and at J to 4 bases, leaving 6 bases not matched to a gene. CDR3 sequence: CASSETAGGADTQYF. CDR3 nucleotide sequence: TGTGCCAGCAGTGAAACGGCGGGGGGCGCAGATACGCAGTATTTT.

CDR3 sequence: CAISESGGSGYTF. CDR3 nucleotides: TGTGCCATCAGTGAGTCTGGGGGGTCTGGCTACACCTTC. The rearrangement uses TRBV10-3 and TRBJ1-2, with a tentative D call TRBD1 (5 bases). Germline CDR1 ENHRY, CDR2 SYGVKD. With 0 bases removed from V and 7 bases from J, the gap between germline ends came to 9 bases. CDR3 size: 13 residues.

This chain connects TRBV29-1 to TRBJ1-2; unclear D gene. Germline-derived CDR1 and CDR2 are SQVTM and ANQGSEA. The CDR3 extends over 12 amino acids. Trimming stripped 4 bases from V and 2 bases from J, with 8 bases between. The CDR3 region has the DNA TGCAGCGTTGTCATGGGAAACTATGGCTACACCTTC. Its protein product is CSVVMGNYGYTF.

The chain carries TRBV6-1 and TRBJ2-2; 8 bases agree with TRBD1. Germline CDR1 and CDR2: MNHNS and SASEGT. This CDR3 has 14 amino acids. J lost 5 bases, V lost 7 bases, and 6 bases had no gene match. In nucleotides, the CDR3 is TGTGCCAGCACAGGGGGCATTAAGACCGGGGAGCTGTTTTTT. As protein: CASTGGIKTGELFF.

This clonotype was seen a few times. The V call is TRBV6-1, the J call TRBJ1-2, with a weak D call TRBD1 (5 bases). The V gene's germline CDR1 is MNHNS and CDR2 SASEGT. There are 12 residues in the CDR3. The ends were cut back, 6 bases at V and 2 bases at J, with 7 bases in the middle. The CDR3 coding sequence is TGTGCCAGCAGCAACAGGAACTATGGCTACACCTTC. It translates to CASSNRNYGYTF.

The chain employs TRBV9 and TRBJ2-5; the match to TRBD2 covers 7 bases. V lost 0 bases and J lost 5; bases outside the gene matches: 7. Germline values: CDR1 SGDLS, CDR2 YYNGEE. The CDR3 spans 15 residues. CDR3 amino acids: CASSVGEGRWETQYF. The CDR3 DNA reads TGTGCCAGCAGCGTAGGGGAGGGGCGCTGGGAGACCCAGTACTTC. The full variable domain, in which reference TRBV9 and TRBJ2-5 provide the parts outside the CDR3, is DSGVTQTPKHLITATGQRVTLRCSPRSGDLSVYWYQQSLDQGLQFLIQYYNGEERAKGNILERFSAQQFPDLHSELNLSSLELGDSALYFCASSVGEGRWETQYFGPGTRLLVL.

This clonotype was found a few times. The chain links TRBV5-4 to TRBJ1-2; 11 positions match TRBD1. J was trimmed by 2 bases and V by 3 bases; bases with no gene match: 0. Germline V gives CDR1 SGHNT, CDR2 YYREEE (reference sequence). This CDR3 has 14 amino acids. The CDR3 is CASSWDRGNYGYTF. CDR3 nucleotides: TGTGCCAGCAGCTGGGACAGGGGGAACTATGGCTACACCTTC.

This chain connects TRBV5-1 to TRBJ1-2; TRBD1 might be the D (6 bases). Between the trimmed V and J ends, which lost 0 bases and 7 bases, there was a span of 13 bases. This CDR3 has 14 residues. The V gene's germline CDR1 is SGHRS and CDR2 YFSETQ. The DNA of the CDR3 is TGCGCCAGCAGCTTGGCCCAGACAGGTAGTGGCTACACCTTC. This sequence encodes CASSLAQTGSGYTF.

This chain uses TRBV10-3 with TRBJ1-6; D remains ambiguous. Germline CDR1 and CDR2: ENHRY and SYGVKD. The CDR3 covers 13 residues. Trimming took 8 bases from V and 9 from J, leaving 14 bases between them. CDR3 DNA sequence: TGTGCCATCTCGAAAGAAGGGAGTTCACCCCTCCACTTT. It translates to CAISKEGSSPLHF.

The V call is TRBV27, the J call TRBJ2-6; no reliable D call. Germline CDR1 reads MNHEY; CDR2 reads SMNVEV (reference sequence). There are 16 residues in the CDR3. V lost 5 bases and J 2 bases, leaving 13 bases between the germline ends. CDR3 coding DNA: TGTGCCAGCAGTCCCCCGTTTATTACTGGGGCCAACGTCCTGACTTTC. Encoded protein: CASSPPFITGANVLTF.

This CDR3 reads CASSLLAPGHNGYTF. The CDR3 DNA reads TGCGCCAGCAGCCTACTAGCCCCGGGGCACAATGGCTACACCTTC. V gene TRBV5-1 combines with J gene TRBJ1-2, with a possible D match to TRBD1 (5 bases). This CDR3 has 15 residues. V was cut by 4 bases and J by 6 bases, with 19 bases left in between. Germline CDR1 reads SGHRS; CDR2 reads YFSETQ.

The chain carries TRBV20-1 and TRBJ1-1; D is undetermined. CDR1 DFQATT and CDR2 SNEGSKA come from the germline V gene (reference sequence). This CDR3 comprises 14 residues. V lost 1 base to trimming and J lost 5 bases, with 14 bases between them. CDR3 loop: CSARGGDRETEAFF. The CDR3 DNA reads as TGCAGTGCTAGAGGGGGAGATCGAGAGACTGAAGCTTTCTTT.

This sequence joins TRBV4-2 and TRBJ2-5, with 9 bases lining up with TRBD2. There are 18 residues in the CDR3. Losses at the gene ends were 0 bases for V and 5 bases for J; bases not matched to a gene: 13. The germline CDR1 and CDR2 sequences are LGHNA and YNFKEQ. The CDR3 protein is CASSQEVGSGGKQETQYF. The CDR3 DNA reads TGTGCCAGCAGCCAAGAAGTTGGGAGCGGGGGGAAGCAGGAGACCCAGTACTTC.

The chain couples TRBV6-2 or TRBV6-3 to TRBJ1-1; D is ambiguous. There are 13 residues in the CDR3. Germline V gives CDR1 MNHEY, CDR2 SVGEGT. The ends were cut back, 8 bases at V and 0 bases at J, with 10 bases in the middle. CDR3 in DNA: TGTGCCAGCGGAGGTATGGTGAACACTGAAGCTTTCTTT. Encoded protein: CASGGMVNTEAFF.

The chain recombines TRBV5-8 with TRBJ2-7, with 9 bases fitting TRBD1. Trimming cost V 0 bases and J 6 bases; bases outside gene matches: 10. The CDR3 length is 16 residues. The germline V gene encodes CDR1 SGHTS and CDR2 YDEGEE. This chain's CDR3 is CASSLATGQGTREQYF. The CDR3 DNA is TGTGCCAGCAGCTTGGCCACAGGACAGGGGACGCGCGAGCAGTACTTC.

The chain joins TRBV2 to TRBJ2-3; 12 bases map to TRBD2. The CDR3 extends over 15 amino acids. Per the germline V gene, CDR1 is SNHLY and CDR2 is FYNNEI. The junction had 7 bases not matched to a gene; V was cut back by 6 bases and J by 6 bases. CDR3 DNA sequence: TGTGCCAGCAGATTACTAGCGGGGGGCGGGGATACGCAGTATTTT. Translated, it gives CASRLLAGGGDTQYF.